The 25 T cell receptor beta chains below all came from one sample that was sequenced in a study of T cell repertoires in cytomegalovirus infection. These receptors are not linked to any known antigen. Using its own MiXCR run on the reads, TCRdb lists one record per CDR3 protein. Counted here are hundreds of thousands of distinct CDR3 sequences, about 33% occurring once; the ten biggest clones make up 13%. The source was cultured CD8+ T cells from PBMCs, collected from culture after CMV antigen stimulation. The receptor source for this set is a human donor in good health (CMV status not recorded). Some clones in this sample may be carry-over from other donors' samples.

This clonotype was detected only a few times. One junction end disagrees with the germline gene, perhaps due to a read error. The chain combines TRBV7-7 with TRBJ2-7; TRBD1 agrees at 10 bases. Germline CDR1 reads SSHAT; CDR2 reads FNYEAQ (reference sequence). The CDR3 sequence is 15 residues long. The CDR3 bases are TGTGCTAGCAGCGCCCTTCCGGGACAGGGGAGTGAGCAGTACTTC. Its translation is CASSALPGQGSEQYF.

This clonotype came up a few times. The chain joins TRBV5-1 to TRBJ2-3; D is uncertain. Trimming cost V 2 bases and J 1 base, with 23 bases left between them. Germline CDR1 and CDR2: SGHRS and YFSETQ. The CDR3 is made up of 19 amino acids. This chain's CDR3 is CASSFETRAKHSRTDTQYF. CDR3 DNA sequence: TGCGCCAGCAGCTTTGAAACCCGGGCGAAGCACTCCCGCACAGATACGCAGTATTTT.

The chain has TRBV6-5 and TRBJ1-6; 7 bases match TRBD1. The ends lost 2 bases at V and 9 bases at J; junction bases unmatched: 10. Per germline, CDR1 MNHEY and CDR2 SVGAGI. The CDR3 contains 16 residues. CDR3: CASSYQVGGASSPLHF. The DNA for the CDR3 is TGTGCCAGCAGTTACCAAGTAGGGGGCGCCTCTTCACCCCTCCACTTT.

This clonotype came up many times. The chain is built from TRBV7-6 and TRBJ1-1, with D possibly being TRBD1 (5 bases). The ends were cut back, 4 bases at V and 0 bases at J, with 15 bases in the middle. The CDR3 runs 16 residues. CDR1 and CDR2 (germline): SGHVS, FNYEAQ. CDR3 sequence reads: CASSSKRGVMNTEAFF. Written as DNA, the CDR3 is TGTGCCAGCAGCTCCAAAAGAGGGGTAATGAACACTGAAGCTTTCTTT.

The rearrangement links TRBV14 to TRBJ2-3; D unresolved. The length of the CDR3 is 15 residues. CDR1 SGHDN and CDR2 FVKESK come from the germline V gene. Trimming left V 0 bases short and J 0 bases short, with 7 bases between. In nucleotides, the CDR3 is TGTGCCAGCAGCCAAGATTACACAAGCACAGATACGCAGTATTTT. This gives the protein CASSQDYTSTDTQYF.

This clonotype was seen only a few times. V is TRBV6-5 and J is TRBJ2-5; D remains ambiguous. The CDR3 covers 14 residues. The germline CDR1 and CDR2 sequences are MNHEY and SVGAGI. V was pared by 5 bases and J by 1 base, with 11 bases between. The chain's CDR3 is CASSATVIQETQYF. In DNA, the CDR3 is TGTGCCAGCAGTGCGACGGTAATCCAAGAGACCCAGTACTTC.

This clonotype was detected ten times or more. The chain is built from TRBV7-6 and TRBJ2-7; 10 bases match TRBD1. Germline CDR1 reads SGHVS; CDR2 reads FNYEAQ. CDR3 size: 16 residues. The trim removed 5 bases at V and 3 bases at J, leaving 10 bases unmatched. The CDR3 here is CASSPGSGQGFYEQYV. The CDR3 region has the DNA TGTGCCAGCAGCCCAGGTTCGGGACAGGGGTTCTACGAGCAGTACGTC.

The V gene is TRBV29-1, the J gene TRBJ1-2; D is uncertain. V dropped 6 bases and J dropped 10 bases, with 18 bases sitting between them. This CDR3 contains 12 residues. The V gene's germline CDR1 is SQVTM and CDR2 ANQGSEA. The CDR3 coding sequence is TGCAGCGTGTACCCCGACTATGGGGACTACACCTTC. Encoded protein: CSVYPDYGDYTF. The full variable domain, completed using reference TRBV29-1 and TRBJ1-2, is SAVISQKPSRDICQRGTSLTIQCQVDSQVTMMFWYRQQPGQSLTLIATANQGSEATYESGFVIDKFPISRPNLTFSTLTVSNMSPEDSSIYLCSVYPDYGDYTFGSGTRLTVV.

The chain links TRBV7-2 to TRBJ2-5, with D perhaps matching TRBD2 (6 bases). The CDR3 consists of 19 residues. CDR1 is SGHTA and CDR2 is FQGNSA in the germline V gene. V shed 4 bases and J shed 5 bases, with 29 bases lying between them. DNA of the CDR3: TGTGCCAGCAGCTCCCGACTAGGGCACATGGACAACCCTAGGGAGACCCAGTACTTC. Amino acids: CASSSRLGHMDNPRETQYF.

The sample holds many counts of this clonotype. The rearrangement links TRBV7-9 to TRBJ1-2; the D gene is possibly TRBD1 (5 bases). There are 17 residues in the CDR3. CDR1 is SEHNR, CDR2 FQNEAQ, per germline (reference sequence). V lost 3 bases and J 5 bases, leaving 22 bases between the germline ends. The chain's CDR3 is CASSFPLGQALGYGYTF. Written as DNA, the CDR3 is TGTGCCAGCAGCTTCCCCCTGGGGCAGGCGCTTGGGTATGGCTACACCTTC.

The V call is TRBV5-6, the J call TRBJ2-1, with D tentatively TRBD1 (5 bases). Germline loops: CDR1 SGHDT, CDR2 YYEEEE. V lost 0 bases and J lost 0, with 10 bases in between. The CDR3 has 16 residues. In nucleotides, the CDR3 is TGTGCCAGCAGCTTGGAAGGGGTTCCCTCCTACAATGAGCAGTTCTTC. Its translation is CASSLEGVPSYNEQFF.

CDR3 loop: CASVRDRGTNTEAFF. DNA of the CDR3: TGTGCCAGCGTACGGGACAGGGGAACGAACACTGAAGCTTTCTTT. V and J are TRBV6-6 and TRBJ1-1; 10 nucleotides line up with TRBD1. The junction had 7 bases not matched to a gene; V was cut back by 8 bases and J by 1 base. Per germline, CDR1 MNHNY and CDR2 SVGAGI (reference sequence). This CDR3 spans 15 amino acids.

There are a few counts of this clonotype. The chain recombines TRBV28 with TRBJ1-2; 12 bases are a match to TRBD1. The germline CDR1 and CDR2 sequences are MDHEN and SYDVKM. There are 17 residues in the CDR3. After removal of 5 bases from V and 1 base from J, the junction contained 8 bases not matched to a gene. The CDR3 nucleotides are TGTGCCAGCAGTCGCGGGACAGGGGGCCTTTATAACTATGGCTACACCTTC. This encodes CASSRGTGGLYNYGYTF.

This clonotype turned up a few times. CDR3 sequence reads: CASGLEGPNTEAFF. As DNA, the CDR3 is TGTGCCAGCGGCCTAGAGGGGCCGAACACTGAAGCTTTCTTT. V gene TRBV25-1 combines with J gene TRBJ1-1, with D possibly being TRBD1 (5 bases). The CDR3 extends over 14 amino acids. In germline, CDR1 is MGHDK, CDR2 SYGVNS. V was pared by 8 bases and J by 1 base, with 14 bases between.

This clonotype occurred a few times. V usage is TRBV4-1 and J usage is TRBJ1-1, with D possibly TRBD1 on 5 matching bases. The length of the CDR3 is 14 residues. V lost 3 bases, J lost 0 bases, and 8 bases lay in between. Germline values: CDR1 MGHRA, CDR2 YSYEKL. CDR3: CASSHMTVNTEAFF. The CDR3 nucleotides are TGCGCCAGCAGCCATATGACAGTGAACACTGAAGCTTTCTTT.

V gene TRBV12-3 or TRBV12-4 combines with J gene TRBJ2-7; TRBD1 is a possible D gene (6 bases). Trimming pared 7 bases from V and 4 bases from J, leaving 17 bases between. This CDR3 is built from 14 residues. The CDR3 DNA is TGTGCCAGCACCTCCCGGACAGCTTTATACGAGCAGTACTTC. It is translated as CASTSRTALYEQYF.

This chain joins TRBV27 and TRBJ2-5, with TRBD2 matching over 13 bases. CDR1 and CDR2 (germline): MNHEY, SMNVEV (reference sequence). The CDR3 extends over 16 amino acids. V lost 4 bases to trimming and J lost 5 bases; unmatched junction nucleotides: 7. The CDR3 protein is CASSSYGTSGMETQYF. The CDR3 DNA sequence: TGTGCCAGCAGTTCATATGGGACTAGCGGGATGGAGACCCAGTACTTC.

This clonotype was counted only a few times. The chain links TRBV20-1 to TRBJ2-1; 8 bases agree with TRBD2. V lost 1 base, J lost 4 bases, and 3 bases stayed unmatched. The CDR3 is 14 amino acids. CDR1 is DFQATT and CDR2 is SNEGSKA in the germline V gene (reference sequence). CDR3 region: CSARVAGKYNEQFF. The CDR3 DNA follows: TGCAGTGCTAGAGTAGCGGGGAAATACAATGAGCAGTTCTTC.

The chain uses TRBV14 and TRBJ1-3; possible D gene TRBD1, 6 bases. This CDR3 has 17 residues. V was pared by 1 base and J by 3 bases, with 16 bases between. Germline CDR1 SGHDN, CDR2 FVKESK. CDR3 bases: TGTGCCAGCAGCCAAGTCGATCCGCCCAGGGGTGGAAACACCATATATTTT. Amino acids: CASSQVDPPRGGNTIYF.

The sample holds a few counts of this clonotype. This chain uses TRBV28 with TRBJ2-7; 9 bases match TRBD1. V gave up 3 bases and J gave up 6 bases; unmatched junction bases: 3. Germline V gives CDR1 MDHEN, CDR2 SYDVKM. The CDR3 has 13 residues. CDR3 region: CASSFLGQGEQYV. Written as DNA, the CDR3 is TGTGCCAGCAGTTTTTTGGGACAGGGCGAGCAGTACGTC.

A remark on this clonotype: A much larger clonotype is one base distant, so this may be a read error. The chain recombines TRBV7-2 with TRBJ1-3, with D uncertain. The CDR3 has 15 residues. Germline assignment: CDR1 SGHTA and CDR2 FQGNSA. This CDR3 reads CSSSAPADSGNTIYF. In DNA form, the CDR3 reads TGTTCCAGCAGCGCACCGGCCGACTCTGGAAACACCATATATTTT.

This chain connects TRBV19 to TRBJ2-1; tentative D call: TRBD2 (5 bases). The germline gives CDR1 LNHDA, CDR2 SQIVND (reference sequence). The CDR3 is 15 amino acids. The V end lost 4 bases, the J end lost 4 bases, and 14 bases lay between the germline ends. As DNA, the CDR3 is TGTGCCAGTAGTAAAACAACCGGACTGTACAATGAGCAGTTCTTC. It codes for CASSKTTGLYNEQFF.

V usage is TRBV7-6 and J usage is TRBJ2-1; D unclear. Germline CDR1 is SGHVS and CDR2 is FNYEAQ. The CDR3 extends over 13 amino acids. V was cut by 0 bases and J by 9 bases, with 9 bases left in between. The CDR3 reads CASSLARPGEQFF. Written as DNA, the CDR3 is TGTGCCAGCAGCTTAGCGAGGCCGGGTGAGCAGTTCTTC.

The J gene is TRBJ2-2, the V gene TRBV5-1; D is ambiguous. The V gene's germline CDR1 is SGHRS and CDR2 YFSETQ. Trimming cost V 2 bases and J 2 bases, with 10 bases left between them. This CDR3 region has 15 residues. The CDR3 DNA sequence: TGCGCCAGCAGCTTTTCTTGGGAAAACACCGGGGAGCTGTTTTTT. This gives the protein CASSFSWENTGELFF. The whole variable domain, filled in from reference TRBV5-1 and TRBJ2-2, reads KAGVTQTPRYLIKTRGQQVTLSCSPISGHRSVSWYQQTPGQGLQFLFEYFSETQRNKGNFPGRFSGRQFSNSRSEMNVSTLELGDSALYLCASSFSWENTGELFFGEGSRLTVL.

This clonotype was counted between two and nine times. This rearrangement joins TRBV7-9 to TRBJ2-2; 10 nucleotides agree with TRBD1. Germline lookup yields CDR1 SEHNR and CDR2 FQNEAQ (reference sequence). Trimming cost V 4 bases and J 4 bases; bases outside gene matches: 12. The CDR3 length is 18 residues. CDR3 residues: CASSSPPGQGFGTGELFF. The DNA of the CDR3 is TGTGCCAGCAGCTCCCCCCCGGGACAGGGGTTCGGCACCGGGGAGCTGTTTTTT.